The next 30 T cell receptor beta chains were all read from a single sample in a study of T cell responses to AZD1222 COVID-19 vaccine. Libraries were prepared by immunoSEQ multiplex PCR; TCRdb keeps only in-frame clonotypes and omits some of them. Of about 82,000 clones in the sample, 85% to 90% were seen once. Sequences were derived from peripheral blood, sampled on day 0 of AZD1222 vaccination. Receptor source: an adult in good health.

The chain joins TRBV19 to TRBJ1-1; TRBD1 agrees at 7 bases. This CDR3 region has 15 residues. V dropped 6 bases and J dropped 4; count of bases not matched to a gene: 11. CDR1 LNHDA and CDR2 SQIVND come from the germline V gene (reference sequence). DNA for the CDR3: TGTGCCAGTAGAACATCTCAAGCAGGGGGCACTGAAGCTTTCTTT. Residues: CASRTSQAGGTEAFF. The variable domain in full, with the rest retrieved from reference TRBV19 and TRBJ1-1, is DGGITQSPKYLFRKEGQNVTLSCEQNLNHDAMYWYRQDPGQGLRLIYYSQIVNDFQKGDIAEGYSVSREKKESFPLTVTSAQKNPTAFYLCASRTSQAGGTEAFFGQGTRLTVV.

This chain joins TRBV19 and TRBJ2-5; the D gene could be TRBD1 or TRBD2 (7 bases each). Germline CDR1 LNHDA, CDR2 SQIVND (reference sequence). V was trimmed by 3 bases and J by 5 bases, leaving 28 bases between them. This CDR3 has 19 amino acids. The CDR3 protein is CASSMKGGGDRVLRETQYF. The DNA for the CDR3 is TGTGCCAGTAGTATGAAAGGGGGGGGCGACAGGGTGTTACGGGAGACCCAGTACTTC.

This chain uses TRBV6-2 or TRBV6-3 with TRBJ1-2; 9 bases align to TRBD1. Germline-derived CDR1 and CDR2 are MNHEY and SVGEGT. The trim removed 5 bases at V and 4 bases at J, leaving 17 bases unmatched. The CDR3 is 18 amino acids. CDR3 loop: CASSPHSLTGGAGYGYTF. The DNA of the CDR3 is TGTGCCAGCAGTCCGCATTCTTTAACAGGGGGCGCGGGCTATGGCTACACCTTC.

This chain links TRBV19 with TRBJ1-6, with D tentatively TRBD1 (5 bases). With 3 bases removed from V and 4 bases from J, the gap between germline ends came to 13 bases. Germline values: CDR1 LNHDA, CDR2 SQIVND (reference sequence). The CDR3 has 16 residues. CDR3 residues: CASSMQSGLYNSPLHF. In DNA form, the CDR3 reads TGTGCCAGTAGTATGCAATCAGGGTTGTATAATTCACCCCTCCACTTT.

V is TRBV3-1 (or the pseudogene TRBV3-2) and J is TRBJ1-2; D unresolved. The CDR3 covers 11 residues. Germline CDR1 and CDR2: LGHDT and YNNKEL (reference sequence). V lost 1 base and J lost 4, with 1 base in between. CDR3 sequence reads: CASSQAYGYTF. The CDR3 coding sequence is TGTGCCAGCAGCCAAGCCTATGGCTACACCTTC.

This clone was picked up one time. This sequence joins TRBV9 and TRBJ2-3; D gene uncertain. The CDR3 contains 15 residues. V lost 2 bases and J lost 0, with 10 bases in between. The germline V gene has CDR1 SGDLS and CDR2 YYNGEE. This CDR3 is CASSVSVTSTDTQYF. In DNA form, the CDR3 reads TGTGCCAGCAGCGTGTCCGTCACTAGCACAGATACGCAGTATTTT.

This chain links TRBV19 with TRBJ2-3; D remains ambiguous. The CDR3 is made up of 15 amino acids. CDR1 LNHDA and CDR2 SQIVND come from the germline V gene (reference sequence). The germline V and J ends were trimmed by 4 bases and 6 bases, with 17 bases remaining between them. CDR3 nucleotides: TGTGCCAGTAGTAGAACGATGAGCACCCCCGATACGCAGTATTTT. It yields the protein CASSRTMSTPDTQYF.

This chain links TRBV5-3 with TRBJ2-2; no clear D gene. TRBV5-3 belongs to the ORF category, with a function that is uncertain. The V end was cut by 3 bases, the J end by 3 bases, with 15 bases between. The CDR3 has 16 amino acids. The CDR3 loop reads CARSSSPGRYTGELFF. CDR3 nucleotides: TGTGCCAGAAGCTCTTCCCCGGGCAGATACACCGGGGAGCTGTTTTTT.

The J gene is TRBJ1-6, the V gene TRBV5-6; tentatively, D is TRBD1 (5 bases). Trimming took 0 bases from V and 10 from J, leaving 11 bases between them. In germline, CDR1 is SGHDT, CDR2 YYEEEE. This CDR3 is 14 amino acids long. DNA of the CDR3: TGTGCCAGCAGCTTGGGGACATTCGGATCACCCCTCCACTTT. Translated, it gives CASSLGTFGSPLHF. The variable domain in full, with the rest retrieved from reference TRBV5-6 and TRBJ1-6, is DAGVTQSPTHLIKTRGQQVTLRCSPKSGHDTVSWYQQALGQGPQFIFQYYEEEERQRGNFPDRFSGHQFPNYSSELNVNALLLGDSALYLCASSLGTFGSPLHFGNGTRLTVT.

CDR3 DNA sequence: TGTGCCAGCAGTCCCGGGACAGGGAAGGACGAGCAGTACTTC. It yields the protein CASSPGTGKDEQYF. This chain uses TRBV11-3 with TRBJ2-7; 9 bases are shared with TRBD1. The CDR3 sequence is 14 residues long. Per the germline V gene, CDR1 is SGHNT and CDR2 is YENEEA. The junction had 8 bases not matched to a gene; V was cut back by 6 bases and J by 5 bases.

The chain is built from TRBV29-1 and TRBJ1-2, with D possibly matching TRBD1 (5 bases). V lost 6 bases, J lost 4 bases, and 15 bases lay in between. There are 13 residues in the CDR3. CDR1 and CDR2 (germline): SQVTM, ANQGSEA. CDR3 bases: TGCAGCGTGAGGGGTGGGGCAAGCTATGGCTACACCTTC. Amino acids: CSVRGGASYGYTF.

The rearrangement links TRBV28 to TRBJ1-5; D remains unclear. Germline values: CDR1 MDHEN, CDR2 SYDVKM. Trimming pared 5 bases from V and 6 bases from J, leaving 20 bases between. The length of the CDR3 is 16 residues. The CDR3 nucleotides read TGTGCCAGCAGTCACCTCGGCACAAGGATGGGTCAGCCCCAGCATTTT. Translated: CASSHLGTRMGQPQHF.

The chain employs TRBV19 and TRBJ1-2; D unclear. The CDR3 covers 15 residues. The germline gives CDR1 LNHDA, CDR2 SQIVND (reference sequence). Trimming shortened V by 6 bases and J by 1 base, and 15 bases separated the two germline ends. The CDR3 bases are TGTGCCAGTAGCGCTTTTTCTACGGGTAACTATGGCTACACCTTC. Its translation is CASSAFSTGNYGYTF.

The genes are TRBV19 and TRBJ1-3, with TRBD1 matching over 9 bases. V trimming: 6 bases; J trimming: 4 bases; junction bases outside the gene matches: 10. Looked up from germline, CDR1 is LNHDA and CDR2 is SQIVND (reference sequence). This CDR3 is 16 amino acids long. The CDR3: CASSFTQGAEGNTIYF. The DNA for the CDR3 is TGTGCCAGTAGCTTTACACAGGGGGCAGAAGGAAACACCATATATTTT.

The gene calls are TRBV27 and TRBJ1-1; 7 positions match TRBD1. The V gene end was trimmed by 11 bases and the J gene end by 1 base; junction bases not matched to a gene: 16. Looked up from germline, CDR1 is MNHEY and CDR2 is SMNVEV (reference sequence). The CDR3 loop spans 16 amino acids. The CDR3 DNA sequence: TGTGCCGCCCGAGGGGGCAGCCCTCGCGGGAACACTGAAGCTTTCTTT. Residues: CAARGGSPRGNTEAFF.

This clone was detected a few times. The V and J genes are TRBV18 and TRBJ1-1, with TRBD1 matching 8 bases. Trimming at V came to 5 bases and at J to 1 base, leaving 3 bases not matched to a gene. Germline CDR1 and CDR2: KGHSH and LQKENI. The CDR3 loop spans 14 amino acids. The chain's CDR3 is CASSSGTGNTEAFF. The CDR3 DNA reads as TGTGCCAGCTCATCCGGGACAGGGAACACTGAAGCTTTCTTT.

This clone appeared a single time. The rearrangement links TRBV28 to TRBJ1-6; TRBD1 aligns across 9 bases. The CDR3 is 15 amino acids. Germline V gene lookup returns CDR1 MDHEN and CDR2 SYDVKM. V lost 2 bases, J lost 6 bases, and 2 bases stayed unmatched. As DNA, the CDR3 is TGTGCCAGCAGTTTAATGGACAGGGGTAATTCACCCCTCCACTTT. Its protein product is CASSLMDRGNSPLHF.

The rearrangement links TRBV5-4 to TRBJ2-6, with D maybe TRBD1 (9 bases). Trimming pared 4 bases from V and 3 bases from J, leaving 20 bases between. The CDR3 totals 18 residues. CDR1 and CDR2 (germline): SGHNT, YYREEE (reference sequence). CDR3 in amino acids: CASSPPGQGLGGANVLTF. In DNA form, the CDR3 reads TGTGCCAGCAGCCCCCCGGGACAGGGACTAGGTGGGGCCAACGTCCTGACTTTC.

The chain uses TRBV2 and TRBJ2-5, with 7 positions matching TRBD2. The V gene end was trimmed by 6 bases and the J gene end by 1 base; junction bases not matched to a gene: 5. The CDR3 covers 14 residues. Germline CDR1 is SNHLY and CDR2 is FYNNEI. In DNA form, the CDR3 reads TGTGCCAGCAGACTACTAGCGCCCCAAGAGACCCAGTACTTC. This translates into CASRLLAPQETQYF.

This clone has only one observation. The genes are TRBV2 and TRBJ1-2, with a tentative D call TRBD1 (5 bases). This CDR3 has 11 residues. The germline V and J ends were trimmed by 6 bases and 4 bases, with 6 bases remaining between them. Germline-derived CDR1 and CDR2 are SNHLY and FYNNEI. The CDR3 here is CASSGTYGYTF. CDR3 DNA sequence: TGTGCCAGCAGCGGGACCTATGGCTACACCTTC.

Only one count was recorded for this clone. The chain carries TRBV4-1 and TRBJ2-7; 7 bases align to TRBD2. Trimming cost V 3 bases and J 6 bases; bases outside gene matches: 2. Germline CDR1 and CDR2: MGHRA and YSYEKL. The CDR3 is made up of 12 amino acids. CDR3 sequence (DNA): TGCGCCAGCAGCCACTTAGCGGGCGAGCAGTACTTC. Translation gives CASSHLAGEQYF.

The V gene is TRBV27, the J gene TRBJ2-1; the match to TRBD2 covers 9 bases. The CDR3 totals 16 residues. Germline loops: CDR1 MNHEY, CDR2 SMNVEV (reference sequence). V trimming: 5 bases; J trimming: 7 bases; junction bases outside the gene matches: 12. This CDR3 is CASSLRLGLAGNEQFF. The CDR3 DNA reads TGTGCCAGCAGTCTGAGACTGGGACTAGCAGGAAATGAGCAGTTCTTC.

The V gene is TRBV5-4, the J gene TRBJ1-2; 9 nucleotides align to TRBD1. The CDR3 sequence is 14 residues long. Trimming at V came to 3 bases and at J to 8 bases, leaving 8 bases not matched to a gene. Germline values: CDR1 SGHNT, CDR2 YYREEE (reference sequence). The CDR3 loop is CASSSGQGKRGYTF. The CDR3 nucleotides read TGTGCCAGCAGCTCTGGACAGGGGAAGAGGGGCTACACCTTC. Supplemented by reference TRBV5-4 and TRBJ1-2, the full variable domain reads ETGVTQSPTHLIKTRGQQVTLRCSSQSGHNTVSWYQQALGQGPQFIFQYYREEENGRGNFPPRFSGLQFPNYSSELNVNALELDDSALYLCASSSGQGKRGYTFGSGTRLTVV.

The chain carries TRBV29-1 and TRBJ1-6; D is undetermined. Between the trimmed V and J ends, which lost 4 bases and 7 bases, there was a span of 5 bases. CDR3 size: 11 residues. The germline V gene has CDR1 SQVTM and CDR2 ANQGSEA. The CDR3 sequence: CSVVGNSPLHF. The CDR3 nucleotides read TGCAGCGTTGTCGGGAATTCACCCCTCCACTTT. The whole variable domain, filled in from reference TRBV29-1 and TRBJ1-6, reads SAVISQKPSRDICQRGTSLTIQCQVDSQVTMMFWYRQQPGQSLTLIATANQGSEATYESGFVIDKFPISRPNLTFSTLTVSNMSPEDSSIYLCSVVGNSPLHFGNGTRLTVT.

The rearrangement joins TRBV7-2 to TRBJ2-5, with unresolved D. Trimming shortened V by 0 bases and J by 6 bases, and 5 bases separated the two germline ends. Germline V gives CDR1 SGHTA, CDR2 FQGNSA. The CDR3 totals 12 residues. The chain's CDR3 is CASSLAGKTQYF. The CDR3 DNA follows: TGTGCCAGCAGCTTAGCCGGAAAGACCCAGTACTTC. Combining the CDR3 with reference TRBV7-2 and TRBJ2-5 gives the whole variable domain GAGVSQSPSNKVTEKGKDVELRCDPISGHTALYWYRQSLGQGLEFLIYFQGNSAPDKSGLPSDRFSAERTGGSVSTLTIQRTQQEDSAVYLCASSLAGKTQYFGPGTRLLVL.

This clone was observed a single time. The rearrangement links TRBV27 to TRBJ2-4; possibly TRBD1 for D (6 bases). CDR3 length: 16 residues. Germline CDR1 is MNHEY and CDR2 is SMNVEV (reference sequence). V was shortened by 5 bases and J by 2 bases, with 16 bases between the two germline ends. DNA for the CDR3: TGTGCCAGCAGTACCAGGACAGTTGAATCCAAAAACATTCAGTACTTC. As protein: CASSTRTVESKNIQYF.

The CDR3 nucleotides are TGTGCCAGCAGCTTAGGCCCCCCATGGACAGACCCTTGGAATGAGCAGTTCTTC. It translates to CASSLGPPWTDPWNEQFF. The rearrangement joins TRBV7-7 to TRBJ2-1, with a weak D call TRBD1 (6 bases). This CDR3 has 18 amino acids. Looked up from germline, CDR1 is SSHAT and CDR2 is FNYEAQ (reference sequence). Trimming stripped 1 base from V and 7 bases from J, with 23 bases between.

The genes are TRBV12-3 or TRBV12-4 and TRBJ2-2; tentatively, D is TRBD1 or TRBD2 (5 bases each). The CDR3 totals 13 residues. V shed 1 base and J shed 6 bases, with 6 bases lying between them. The DNA of the CDR3 is TGTGCCAGCAGTTTAGGAGGGGCCGGGGAGCTGTTTTTT. It yields the protein CASSLGGAGELFF.

The rearrangement links TRBV3-1 (or the pseudogene TRBV3-2) to TRBJ1-3, with TRBD1 identical over 7 bases. The J segment lost 8 bases and the V segment lost 3 bases, leaving 10 bases of the junction unmatched. Per the germline V gene, CDR1 is LGHDT and CDR2 is YNNKEL (reference sequence). The CDR3 runs to 15 residues. Written as DNA, the CDR3 is TGTGCCAGCAGCCAGCAGGGGGACCGGAAAGACACCATATATTTT. Protein sequence: CASSQQGDRKDTIYF.

This clone was observed a single time. The chain links TRBV9 to TRBJ2-5; 10 positions match TRBD2. Per germline, CDR1 SGDLS and CDR2 YYNGEE. V lost 0 bases and J lost 5; bases outside the gene matches: 13. CDR3 length equals 18 residues. The CDR3 protein is CASSVGLEERGGRETQYF. DNA for the CDR3: TGTGCCAGCAGCGTAGGTCTGGAGGAGCGGGGGGGCCGGGAGACCCAGTACTTC.